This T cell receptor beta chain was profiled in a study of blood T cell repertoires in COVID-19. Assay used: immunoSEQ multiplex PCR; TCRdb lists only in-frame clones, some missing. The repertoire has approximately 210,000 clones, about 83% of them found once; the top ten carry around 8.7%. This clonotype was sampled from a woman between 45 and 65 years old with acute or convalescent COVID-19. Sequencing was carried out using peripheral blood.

Here the CDR3 DNA reads TGTGCCAGCAGCCCCCGGACTAGCGGGAGGAAGAATGAGCAGTTCTTC. Translating gives CASSPRTSGRKNEQFF. The V call is TRBV5-8, the J call TRBJ2-1, with 14 bases lining up with TRBD2. Germline lookup yields CDR1 SGHTS and CDR2 YDEGEE. The V gene end was trimmed by 4 bases and the J gene end by 7 bases; junction bases not matched to a gene: 7. The CDR3 consists of 16 residues.